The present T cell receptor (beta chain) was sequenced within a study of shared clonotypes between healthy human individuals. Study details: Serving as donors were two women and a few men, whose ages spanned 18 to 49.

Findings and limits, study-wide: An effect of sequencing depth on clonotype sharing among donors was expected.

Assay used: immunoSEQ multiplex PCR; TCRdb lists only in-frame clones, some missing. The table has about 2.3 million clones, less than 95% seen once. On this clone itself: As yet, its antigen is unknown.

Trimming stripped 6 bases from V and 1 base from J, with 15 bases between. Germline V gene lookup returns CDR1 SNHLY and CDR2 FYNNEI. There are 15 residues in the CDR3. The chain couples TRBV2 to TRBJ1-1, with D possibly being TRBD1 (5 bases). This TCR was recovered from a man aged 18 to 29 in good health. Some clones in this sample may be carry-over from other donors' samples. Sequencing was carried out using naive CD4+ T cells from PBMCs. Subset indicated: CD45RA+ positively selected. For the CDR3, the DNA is TGTGCCAGCAGAACCGAGGGGACGGGGAACACTGAAGCTTTCTTT. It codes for CASRTEGTGNTEAFF.